Following are 21 T cell receptor beta chains from one sample sequenced in a study of the immune and genomic landscape of osteosarcoma. Primary, local recurrence and metastasis osteosarcoma tumors were taken after treatment from poor-prognosis patients. Only in-frame clones appear in the TCRdb table, and some are missing; sequencing was by immunoSEQ multiplex PCR. The sample carries about 5,100 clones, about 80% recorded once. The sample taken for sequencing was osteosarcoma tumor tissue from the lung. The receptors originated from a human donor with osteosarcoma.

The gene calls are TRBV5-5 and TRBJ2-1; 11 bases map to TRBD2. The junction had 3 bases not matched to a gene; V was cut back by 0 bases and J by 4 bases. Germline assignment: CDR1 SGHKS and CDR2 YYEKEE (reference sequence). CDR3 size: 16 residues. Here the CDR3 DNA reads TGTGCCAGCAGCTTGGAACTAGCGGGAGTTTACAATGAGCAGTTCTTC. It yields the protein CASSLELAGVYNEQFF.

There are a few counts of this clone. Distinct nucleotide sequences in the sample also encode this CDR3. The V gene is TRBV19, the J gene TRBJ1-1, with a tentative D call TRBD1 (6 bases). The CDR3 runs to 12 residues. V was cut by 11 bases and J by 1 base, with 11 bases left in between. The germline CDR1 and CDR2 sequences are LNHDA and SQIVND (reference sequence). CDR3 residues: CASRGGNTEAFF. The CDR3 DNA reads as TGTGCCTCCAGGGGTGGGAACACTGAAGCTTTCTTT.

The CDR3 protein is CASRETTGENTEAFF. CDR3 nucleotide sequence: TGTGCCAGCAGAGAAACGACAGGGGAGAACACTGAAGCTTTCTTT. The chain links TRBV6-6 to TRBJ1-1; 8 nucleotides line up with TRBD1. This CDR3 contains 15 residues. The J segment lost 1 base and the V segment lost 6 bases, leaving 7 bases of the junction unmatched. Germline CDR1 reads MNHNY; CDR2 reads SVGAGI (reference sequence).

The sample holds a few counts of this clone. Other nucleotide sequences from this sample produce the same CDR3. The rearrangement links TRBV29-1 to TRBJ2-3, with D perhaps matching TRBD2 (6 bases). V was pared by 7 bases and J by 3 bases, with 20 bases between. The germline CDR1 and CDR2 sequences are SQVTM and ANQGSEA. CDR3 length equals 15 residues. Written as DNA, the CDR3 is TGCAGCGCTCGTGGGGGAGTAGGAGGGACAGATACGCAGTATTTT. It encodes CSARGGVGGTDTQYF.

This clone was seen only once. The chain uses TRBV1 and TRBJ2-3; the D call TRBD2 from the table was never checked on the DNA. TRBV1 is assigned pseudogene status. The CDR3 spans 19 residues. CDR3 sequence: CTSKWTSGEDNPSTDTQYF. The CDR3 DNA is TGCACCAGCAAATGGACTAGCGGAGAAGATAATCCTAGCACAGATACGCAGTATTTT.

The J gene is TRBJ2-3, the V gene TRBV9, with 12 bases that match TRBD2. V was clipped by 0 bases and J by 9 bases; unmatched bases: 5. Germline lookup yields CDR1 SGDLS and CDR2 YYNGEE. The CDR3 consists of 15 residues. The DNA of the CDR3 is TGTGCCAGCAGCGTAGTTGGACTAGCGGGATCAACGCAGTATTTT. Its protein is CASSVVGLAGSTQYF.

This chain uses TRBV5-1 with TRBJ2-5, with 7 bases lining up with TRBD2. The CDR3 covers 17 residues. The germline gives CDR1 SGHRS, CDR2 YFSETQ. J gave up 1 base and V 1 base, and 10 bases lay outside the gene matches. The DNA for the CDR3 is TGCGCCAGCAGCTTGTCCCCGACTAGCCCTATCCAAGAGACCCAGTACTTC. It yields the protein CASSLSPTSPIQETQYF.

The chain joins TRBV9 to TRBJ2-4; D unresolved. This CDR3 comprises 13 residues. The ends were cut back, 0 bases at V and 8 bases at J, with 9 bases in the middle. Germline V gene sequence: CDR1 SGDLS, CDR2 YYNGEE. CDR3: CASSVEVLDIQYF. The DNA of the CDR3 is TGTGCCAGCAGCGTAGAGGTCTTGGACATTCAGTACTTC.

The rearrangement uses TRBV6-5 and TRBJ2-7, with TRBD1 matching 9 bases. CDR3 size: 13 residues. V dropped 6 bases and J dropped 5; count of bases not matched to a gene: 5. Germline values: CDR1 MNHEY, CDR2 SVGAGI. DNA of the CDR3: TGTGCCAGCAGCCGACAGGGGGATGACGAGCAGTACTTC. The encoded protein is CASSRQGDDEQYF.

DNA for the CDR3: TGTGCCAGCAGTCCACAGGACTTGGGGGAGACCCAGTACTTC. Its translation is CASSPQDLGETQYF. The chain has TRBV6-1 and TRBJ2-5; possibly TRBD1 or TRBD2 for D (5 bases each). The CDR3 length is 14 residues. Trimming took off 5 bases at V and 5 bases at J, with 15 bases between the two ends. CDR1 and CDR2 from the germline V gene are MNHNS and SASEGT.

The V and J genes are TRBV7-6 and TRBJ1-2; D gene uncertain. CDR1 SGHVS and CDR2 FNYEAQ come from the germline V gene. CDR3 length: 14 amino acids. Between the trimmed V and J ends, which lost 1 base and 4 bases, there was a span of 10 bases. CDR3 protein: CASSLVEGSYGYTF. CDR3 coding DNA: TGTGCCAGCAGCTTAGTTGAGGGATCCTATGGCTACACCTTC. Full variable domain (missing parts from reference TRBV7-6 and TRBJ1-2): GAGVSQSPRYKVTKRGQDVALRCDPISGHVSLYWYRQALGQGPEFLTYFNYEAQQDKSGLPNDRFSAERPEGSISTLTIQRTEQRDSAMYRCASSLVEGSYGYTFGSGTRLTVV.

The CDR3 loop is CASSPWRGHGYTF. The CDR3 nucleotides read TGTGCCAGCTCACCATGGAGGGGTCATGGCTACACCTTC. This chain joins TRBV18 and TRBJ1-2; D is perhaps TRBD1 (5 bases). The V end was cut by 2 bases, the J end by 6 bases, with 10 bases between. The CDR3 length is 13 residues. Per the germline V gene, CDR1 is KGHSH and CDR2 is LQKENI.

The chain has TRBV19 and TRBJ1-1; D remains ambiguous. The germline CDR1 and CDR2 sequences are LNHDA and SQIVND (reference sequence). V lost 5 bases and J lost 4, with 11 bases in between. The CDR3 spans 13 residues. The DNA of the CDR3 is TGTGCCAGTAGTGACATGGGAGGCACTGAAGCTTTCTTT. This codes for CASSDMGGTEAFF.

This chain connects TRBV27 to TRBJ1-1; TRBD1 is a possible D gene (5 bases). The CDR3 is 15 amino acids. CDR1 is MNHEY, CDR2 SMNVEV, per germline (reference sequence). V was shortened by 4 bases and J by 0 bases, with 12 bases between the two germline ends. CDR3 DNA sequence: TGTGCCAGCAGTTCGGGGACCGTACTGAACACTGAAGCTTTCTTT. Protein sequence: CASSSGTVLNTEAFF.

This clone was picked up one time. The chain couples TRBV9 to TRBJ1-2; D unclear. This CDR3 comprises 15 residues. Trimming removed 0 bases at V and 3 bases at J, with 12 bases between. The germline V gene encodes CDR1 SGDLS and CDR2 YYNGEE. The CDR3 nucleotides read TGTGCCAGCAGCGTAGCTTGGGTTGGTCACTATGGCTACACCTTC. Residues: CASSVAWVGHYGYTF.

The chain employs TRBV9 and TRBJ2-3; TRBD2 agrees at 8 bases. Germline-derived CDR1 and CDR2 are SGDLS and YYNGEE. The CDR3 sequence is 18 residues long. V lost 0 bases to trimming and J lost 0 bases; unmatched junction nucleotides: 9. CDR3 sequence (DNA): TGTGCCAGCAGCGTAGACCCCGGACTAGCCGAAAGCACAGATACGCAGTATTTT. Its protein product is CASSVDPGLAESTDTQYF.

The chain carries TRBV5-1 and TRBJ2-7, with 9 bases identical to TRBD2. The CDR3 spans 15 residues. Germline V gene lookup returns CDR1 SGHRS and CDR2 YFSETQ. V lost 1 base, J lost 1 base, and 3 bases stayed unmatched. This CDR3 is CASSLSSGTSYEQYF. CDR3 coding DNA: TGCGCCAGCAGCTTGTCTAGCGGGACTTCCTACGAGCAGTACTTC.

By sample share, this clone is large (0.1 to 1%). The chain is built from TRBV11-1 and TRBJ2-3; 8 nucleotides align to TRBD1. J gave up 3 bases and V 4 bases, and 9 bases lay outside the gene matches. The germline V gene has CDR1 SGHAT and CDR2 FQDESV (reference sequence). The CDR3 is 16 amino acids. The CDR3 protein is CASSSRGQGLTDTQYF. For the CDR3, the DNA is TGTGCCAGCAGCTCTCGAGGACAGGGCCTGACAGATACGCAGTATTTT.

The chain recombines TRBV11-3 with TRBJ1-2, with 9 bases lining up with TRBD1. CDR3 size: 15 residues. Germline CDR1 SGHNT, CDR2 YENEEA. The J segment lost 5 bases and the V segment lost 4 bases, leaving 8 bases of the junction unmatched. The CDR3 nucleotides are TGTGCCAGCAGCTGGGGACAGGGAATAAAATATGGCTACACCTTC. It encodes CASSWGQGIKYGYTF.

This chain links TRBV11-2 with TRBJ2-3, with 7 bases that match TRBD2. Germline V gene sequence: CDR1 SGHAT, CDR2 FQNNGV. The CDR3 is made up of 14 amino acids. The V and J ends lost 10 bases and 1 base, in that order; junction bases with no gene match: 8. DNA of the CDR3: TGTGCCACCAGAGAGGGAGGGGGCACAGATACGCAGTATTTT. This translates into CATREGGGTDTQYF.

V gene TRBV19 combines with J gene TRBJ1-1, with D unclear. Germline-derived CDR1 and CDR2 are LNHDA and SQIVND (reference sequence). The CDR3 contains 13 residues. V was cut by 2 bases and J by 2 bases, with 6 bases left in between. The CDR3 reads CASSIFGNTEAFF. In DNA, the CDR3 is TGTGCCAGTAGTATATTTGGTAACACTGAAGCTTTCTTT.